This entry lists 11 T cell receptor beta chains sequenced from one sample in a study of siplizumab effects on memory and regulatory T cells. TCRdb keeps only in-frame clones here, not all; method: immunoSEQ multiplex PCR. Of around 100,000 clones in the sample, approximately 92% were seen once. The specimen sequenced was CD4+ T cells sorted from blood. The receptors were sampled from a human donor in good health.

The V gene is TRBV30, the J gene TRBJ1-6; TRBD1 agrees at 8 bases. Germline V gene sequence: CDR1 GTSNPN, CDR2 SVGIG (reference sequence). V shed 1 base, J shed 7 bases, and the junction held 0 bases outside the gene matches. This CDR3 spans 13 amino acids. The DNA for the CDR3 is TGTGCCTGGAGTGGACAGGGGAATTCACCCCTCCACTTT. It encodes CAWSGQGNSPLHF.

The chain links TRBV21-1 to TRBJ2-2; whether TRBD2, the table's D call, matches the DNA was not checked. TRBV21-1 represents a pseudogene. CDR3 length equals 16 residues. DNA of the CDR3: TGTGCCAGCAGCAAAGTGGGCAGGCCGGGGACCGGGGAGCTGTTTTTT. This gives the protein CASSKVGRPGTGELFF.

The rearrangement joins TRBV5-4 to TRBJ2-7, with 7 positions matching TRBD1. The CDR3 has 14 amino acids. V shed 3 bases and J 6 bases; nucleotides not matched to a gene: 9. The germline CDR1 and CDR2 sequences are SGHNT and YYREEE (reference sequence). The CDR3 region is CASSYQGTVGEQYF. The DNA of the CDR3 is TGTGCCAGCAGCTATCAGGGGACAGTTGGCGAGCAGTACTTC.

Comments on this clone: Germline and junction disagree at one end, which may indicate a read error. This chain connects TRBV6-1 to TRBJ2-5; D call uncertain. CDR3 length: 11 amino acids. Germline loops: CDR1 MNHNS, CDR2 SASEGT. CDR3: CASSPAEAQYF. CDR3 nucleotide sequence: TGTGCCAGCAGCCCGGCAGAGGCCCAGTACTTC.

The rearrangement uses TRBV6-1 and TRBJ2-7; the D gene could be TRBD1 or TRBD2 (6 bases each). Trimming removed 11 bases at V and 0 bases at J, with 11 bases between. Germline-derived CDR1 and CDR2 are MNHNS and SASEGT. The CDR3 has 12 residues. In nucleotides, the CDR3 is TGTGCCGGGGGGCGGAACTCCTACGAGCAGTACTTC. It specifies CAGGRNSYEQYF.

This clone is a singleton in its sample. This rearrangement joins TRBV30 to TRBJ2-5; 8 bases map to TRBD2. The V and J ends lost 2 bases and 4 bases, in that order; junction bases with no gene match: 9. CDR3 size: 15 residues. Germline CDR1 and CDR2: GTSNPN and SVGIG (reference sequence). Here the CDR3 reads CAWSRVGGAGETQYF. CDR3 DNA: TGTGCCTGGAGTCGGGTCGGGGGGGCCGGAGAGACCCAGTACTTC.

The chain is built from TRBV7-9 and TRBJ2-7; TRBD1 might be the D (5 bases). Per the germline V gene, CDR1 is SEHNR and CDR2 is FQNEAQ (reference sequence). Trimming removed 1 base from V and 5 bases from J, with 12 bases in between. CDR3 length equals 14 residues. The CDR3 region is CASSLGEGDHEQYF. The CDR3 nucleotides read TGTGCCAGCAGCTTAGGGGAAGGGGATCACGAGCAGTACTTC.

The chain carries TRBV29-1 and TRBJ2-4, with D unresolved. CDR3 length: 15 residues. The V end was cut by 2 bases, the J end by 0 bases, with 11 bases between. Germline CDR1 is SQVTM and CDR2 is ANQGSEA. This CDR3 reads CSVERAVLAKNIQYF. DNA of the CDR3: TGCAGCGTTGAAAGGGCGGTACTAGCCAAAAACATTCAGTACTTC.

The genes are TRBV29-1 and TRBJ2-2, with TRBD1 identical over 9 bases. CDR3 length: 15 amino acids. V was pared by 7 bases and J by 6 bases, with 12 bases of the junction left unmatched. The germline CDR1 and CDR2 sequences are SQVTM and ANQGSEA. CDR3 amino acids: CSAGSGTGYAGELFF. The CDR3 nucleotides are TGCAGCGCAGGATCCGGGACAGGGTACGCCGGGGAGCTGTTTTTT.

The V call is TRBV7-6, the J call TRBJ2-1, with 12 bases matching TRBD2. CDR3 length: 16 amino acids. Germline V gene sequence: CDR1 SGHVS, CDR2 FNYEAQ. J was trimmed by 9 bases and V by 4 bases; bases with no gene match: 10. This CDR3 reads CASSSGTSGPLGEQFF. The CDR3 DNA reads TGTGCCAGCAGCTCCGGGACTAGCGGGCCCCTCGGTGAGCAGTTCTTC.

The chain is built from TRBV4-3 and TRBJ2-5; 13 positions match TRBD2. V gave up 4 bases and J gave up 2 bases; unmatched junction bases: 1. The CDR3 runs to 15 residues. CDR1 is LGHNA, CDR2 YSLEER, per germline. The CDR3 DNA reads TGCGCCAGCAGCCGACTAGCGGGGGGTCAAGAGACCCAGTACTTC. Its translation is CASSRLAGGQETQYF.